The 3 T cell receptor beta chains in this list originate from one sample, sequenced in a study of CD8 T cells in Susac syndrome (dated by TCRdb to the late 2010s). Library prep was done by the immunoSEQ multiplex PCR assay. RNA was extracted using the RNeasy kit, and roughly 0.45 to 1 microgram was reverse transcribed with random hexamers. The public reads were run again by TCRdb, first through fastp at Q25 and then through MiXCR, and only productive beta chains were kept. Identical CDR3 protein sequences are pooled into one entry, listed with their most common genes and DNA. The sample data list 67,000 or so distinct CDR3 sequences, and just over 90% of these were observed just once. Together, the top ten hold more than 0.13% of the sample. The source material was CD4+ T cells from PBMCs. The receptor set was obtained from a human donor with Susac syndrome.

The V call is TRBV5-1, the J call TRBJ1-4; D perhaps matches TRBD1 (6 bases). The V end lost 0 bases, the J end lost 0 bases, and 15 bases lay between the germline ends. The germline gives CDR1 SGHRS, CDR2 YFSETQ. CDR3 length: 18 residues. CDR3 DNA: TGCGCCAGCAGCTTGGCGGGCGCCAGGGGTGCAACTAATGAAAAACTGTTTTTT. This gives the protein CASSLAGARGATNEKLFF.

The J gene is TRBJ2-2, the V gene TRBV7-2, with 8 bases aligning to TRBD1. With V trimmed by 2 bases and J by 7 bases, 3 bases remained unmatched. The CDR3 consists of 14 residues. Per the germline V gene, CDR1 is SGHTA and CDR2 is FQGNSA. This CDR3 is CASSLQGQVGELFF. In DNA, the CDR3 is TGTGCCAGCAGCTTACAGGGACAGGTCGGGGAGCTGTTTTTT.

CDR3: CASSQENSSPVMGGELFF. The CDR3 region has the DNA TGCGCCAGCAGCCAAGAAAATTCTTCTCCCGTAATGGGCGGGGAGCTGTTTTTT. The chain carries TRBV4-3 and TRBJ2-2, with D unclear. CDR1 and CDR2 (germline): LGHNA, YSLEER. Trimming removed 0 bases from V and 7 bases from J, with 21 bases in between. The CDR3 is made up of 18 amino acids.